The 16 T cell receptor beta chains given below trace back to one sample, sequenced in a study of cytomegalovirus exposure and HLA in healthy donors. Vbeta (60) and Jbeta (13) primers were used in the PCR. Here immunoSEQ multiplex PCR was the method, and the copy in TCRdb shows in-frame clones only, minus some. The sample records about 110,000 clones, less than 75% being singletons. The sequenced sample was PBMCs. These receptors came from a woman aged 40 to 50 in good health and CMV-seronegative.

The chain links TRBV19 to TRBJ2-2, with 14 bases aligning to TRBD2. In germline, CDR1 is LNHDA, CDR2 SQIVND (reference sequence). This CDR3 is built from 18 residues. Losses at the gene ends were 3 bases for V and 5 bases for J; bases not matched to a gene: 8. The CDR3 DNA reads TGTGCCAGTAGTATTGGACTAGCGGGAGGCGCGAGGACCGGGGAGCTGTTTTTT. As protein: CASSIGLAGGARTGELFF.

The rearrangement links TRBV10-3 to TRBJ2-2, with 9 bases fitting TRBD2. The CDR3 length is 15 residues. Germline V gives CDR1 ENHRY, CDR2 SYGVKD. With V trimmed by 5 bases and J by 6 bases, 7 bases remained unmatched. The CDR3 coding sequence is TGTGCCATCAGTCCGCGCGGGGGGGAGGCCGGGGAGCTGTTTTTT. It yields the protein CAISPRGGEAGELFF.

V and J are TRBV6-4 and TRBJ2-3; 9 bases are shared with TRBD2. CDR1 is MRHNA and CDR2 is SNTAGT in the germline V gene. Trimming cost V 3 bases and J 0 bases; bases outside gene matches: 4. The CDR3 is made up of 16 amino acids. CDR3 in DNA: TGTGCCAGCAGTGAGCACGCGGGAGGGAGCACAGATACGCAGTATTTT. This sequence encodes CASSEHAGGSTDTQYF.

The V gene is TRBV7-3, the J gene TRBJ2-5, with TRBD1 matching over 8 bases. Trimming cost V 6 bases and J 7 bases; bases outside gene matches: 13. The germline V gene encodes CDR1 SGHTA and CDR2 FQGTGA. The CDR3 is made up of 15 amino acids. The CDR3 reads CASSQTGQGMGTQYF. CDR3 nucleotide sequence: TGTGCCAGCAGTCAAACCGGACAGGGTATGGGGACCCAGTACTTC.

J is TRBJ2-7 and V is TRBV6-5; TRBD1 matches at 7 bases. This CDR3 has 16 residues. The V gene end was trimmed by 0 bases and the J gene end by 0 bases; junction bases not matched to a gene: 5. The germline CDR1 and CDR2 sequences are MNHEY and SVGAGI. The CDR3 reads CASSYSGTAISYEQYF. The CDR3 bases are TGTGCCAGCAGTTACTCCGGGACAGCTATCTCCTACGAGCAGTACTTC.

The chain combines TRBV9 with TRBJ2-7; 8 positions agree with TRBD2. Germline CDR1 and CDR2: SGDLS and YYNGEE. Trimming removed 3 bases from V and 5 bases from J; junction bases left unmatched: 7. CDR3 length: 14 amino acids. CDR3 sequence: CASSGGTRLDEQYF. CDR3 in DNA: TGTGCCAGCAGCGGAGGGACTAGGCTAGACGAGCAGTACTTC.

The chain's CDR3 is CASSSKGGSVDTEAFF. DNA for the CDR3: TGCGCCAGCAGCTCCAAAGGGGGCTCGGTGGACACTGAAGCTTTCTTT. The chain recombines TRBV5-1 with TRBJ1-1; 7 bases line up with TRBD1. The CDR3 totals 16 residues. Germline CDR1 and CDR2: SGHRS and YFSETQ. V lost 3 bases and J lost 3; bases outside the gene matches: 11.

The CDR3 loop reads CASSQEPRGADEQFF. The CDR3 DNA reads TGTGCCAGCAGCCAAGAGCCCCGGGGGGCCGATGAGCAGTTCTTC. The rearrangement links TRBV4-2 to TRBJ2-1, with D perhaps matching TRBD2 (7 bases). CDR1 is LGHNA and CDR2 is YNFKEQ in the germline V gene. The CDR3 extends over 15 amino acids. V lost 0 bases, J lost 8 bases, and 14 bases lay in between.

Concerning this clone itself: At one of its ends the junction is not consistent with the germline gene, which may arise from a read error. Different DNA sequences within this sample yield the same CDR3. The chain combines TRBV28 with TRBJ1-2, with TRBD1 identical over 7 bases. Germline CDR1 MDHEN, CDR2 SYDVKM. This CDR3 region has 15 residues. The CDR3 reads CASSPPGQSNYGYTF. The CDR3 DNA follows: TGTGCTAGCAGTCCTCCGGGACAGAGTAATTATGGCTACACCTTC.

The chain carries TRBV11-3 and TRBJ1-1, with 7 bases matching TRBD1. The CDR3 spans 12 residues. The V gene's germline CDR1 is SGHNT and CDR2 YENEEA. With 5 bases clipped from V and 11 bases from J, the junction kept 8 bases outside the gene matches. CDR3 coding DNA: TGTGCCAGCAGCCAGGGGGAAGGGCGGGCTTTCTTT. It codes for CASSQGEGRAFF.

In regard to this clone: Germline and junction disagree at one end, which may indicate a read error. The CDR3: CASSLRQAYNEQFF. As DNA, the CDR3 is TGTGCCAGCAGCTTAAGGCAGGCCTATAATGAGCAGTTCTTC. The rearrangement links TRBV11-2 to TRBJ2-1; the D is unclear. The CDR3 is 14 amino acids. CDR1 is SGHAT, CDR2 FQNNGV, per germline.

CDR3 loop: CASSPPMGTDPQETQYF. The CDR3 coding sequence is TGTGCCAGCTCACCACCGATGGGGACAGATCCCCAAGAGACCCAGTACTTC. V is TRBV18 and J is TRBJ2-5; TRBD1 aligns across 7 bases. Trimming at V came to 0 bases and at J to 1 base, leaving 8 bases not matched to a gene. Per the germline V gene, CDR1 is KGHSH and CDR2 is LQKENI. The CDR3 length is 17 residues.

This clone is medium-sized in the sample. The chain employs TRBV2 and TRBJ1-2; a weak D match, TRBD1 (5 bases). The CDR3 sequence is 14 residues long. Trimming pared 8 bases from V and 7 bases from J, leaving 20 bases between. Germline loops: CDR1 SNHLY, CDR2 FYNNEI. CDR3 coding DNA: TGTGCCAGCTTCCGGGGGTCTATTAAGGGTGGCTACACCTTC. Its protein product is CASFRGSIKGGYTF.

This clone was picked up one time. The gene calls are TRBV29-1 and TRBJ2-2; TRBD2 might be the D (6 bases). The V end lost 0 bases, the J end lost 8 bases, and 16 bases lay between the germline ends. The CDR3 covers 15 residues. Germline assignment: CDR1 SQVTM and CDR2 ANQGSEA. CDR3 residues: CSVEEGGWESGELFF. CDR3 sequence (DNA): TGCAGCGTTGAAGAGGGGGGATGGGAATCGGGGGAGCTGTTTTTT.

This chain uses TRBV27 with TRBJ2-7; D might be TRBD1 (6 bases). V lost 0 bases and J 3 bases, leaving 15 bases between the germline ends. The CDR3 has 16 amino acids. Germline CDR1 and CDR2: MNHEY and SMNVEV (reference sequence). CDR3: CASSLSAGEHLYEQYF. CDR3 coding DNA: TGTGCCAGCAGTTTATCCGCAGGGGAACATCTCTACGAGCAGTACTTC.

The chain recombines TRBV6-5 with TRBJ2-1; TRBD2 matches at 7 bases. Trimming at V came to 2 bases and at J to 13 bases, leaving 8 bases not matched to a gene. The CDR3 totals 13 residues. From germline, CDR1 is MNHEY and CDR2 SVGAGI. CDR3 residues: CASSYRRGGSQFF. CDR3 nucleotide sequence: TGTGCCAGCAGTTACCGGAGGGGCGGGAGTCAGTTCTTC.